These 7 T cell receptor beta chains originate from one sample sequenced in a study of beta chain features in type 1 diabetes. The study reverse transcribed the entire isolated RNA, so it sequenced expressed TCRB transcripts. The table came from immunoSEQ multiplex PCR; TCRdb's copy has only in-frame clones and leaves some out. Of 450,000 or so clones in the sample, 11% were seen once. Source material: naive CD4+ T cells from blood. These receptors all come from a woman between 18 and 30 years old in good health.

The sample holds a few counts of this clone. This chain connects TRBV7-9 to TRBJ2-1; TRBD2 agrees at 7 bases. In germline, CDR1 is SEHNR, CDR2 FQNEAQ (reference sequence). The CDR3 is made up of 14 amino acids. The V gene end was trimmed by 5 bases and the J gene end by 6 bases; junction bases not matched to a gene: 7. CDR3 DNA: TGTGCCAGCAGCCTAGAGGGGACTACCAATGAGCAGTTCTTC. This translates into CASSLEGTTNEQFF.

The gene calls are TRBV7-2 and TRBJ2-5; 10 positions match TRBD2. Germline trimming cut 0 bases from V and 7 bases from J; bases unmatched to any gene: 17. CDR1 is SGHTA and CDR2 is FQGNSA in the germline V gene. The CDR3 has 19 amino acids. The CDR3 bases are TGTGCCAGCAGCTTAGCCCCCGCTAGCGGGGGCCACCTAGTTCGGACCCAGTACTTC. Its protein product is CASSLAPASGGHLVRTQYF. The full variable domain, completed using reference TRBV7-2 and TRBJ2-5, is GAGVSQSPSNKVTEKGKDVELRCDPISGHTALYWYRQSLGQGLEFLIYFQGNSAPDKSGLPSDRFSAERTGGSVSTLTIQRTQQEDSAVYLCASSLAPASGGHLVRTQYFGPGTRLLVL.

J is TRBJ2-1 and V is TRBV7-3; possibly TRBD1 or TRBD2 for D (5 bases each). V was cut by 1 base and J by 9 bases, with 19 bases left in between. CDR1 and CDR2 from the germline V gene are SGHTA and FQGTGA. The CDR3 consists of 16 residues. The CDR3 DNA reads TGTGCCAGCAGCTTAATGGGTCCCCCGAGGGGAAGTGAGCAGTTCTTC. Encoded protein: CASSLMGPPRGSEQFF.

The sample holds a few counts of this clone. The chain carries TRBV5-4 and TRBJ2-1; 10 nucleotides line up with TRBD2. Losses at the gene ends were 4 bases for V and 6 bases for J; bases not matched to a gene: 4. CDR1 is SGHNT, CDR2 YYREEE, per germline (reference sequence). There are 14 residues in the CDR3. The CDR3: CASSRLAGSNEQFF. In DNA form, the CDR3 reads TGTGCCAGCAGCCGACTAGCGGGTAGCAATGAGCAGTTCTTC.

The V and J genes are TRBV5-4 and TRBJ2-1; 10 bases align to TRBD1. The CDR3 has 15 residues. Germline-derived CDR1 and CDR2 are SGHNT and YYREEE (reference sequence). J gave up 4 bases and V 4 bases, and 5 bases lay outside the gene matches. CDR3: CASSRGQGQYNEQFF. The CDR3 coding sequence is TGTGCCAGCAGCAGGGGACAGGGGCAGTACAATGAGCAGTTCTTC.

The chain uses TRBV7-2 and TRBJ2-7; 10 bases fit TRBD1. This CDR3 spans 14 amino acids. Germline CDR1 is SGHTA and CDR2 is FQGNSA. The junction had 4 bases not matched to a gene; V was cut back by 3 bases and J by 5 bases. CDR3 in DNA: TGTGCCAGCAGCTTGGGACAGGGGCTCAACGAGCAGTACTTC. It yields the protein CASSLGQGLNEQYF. The variable domain in full, with the rest retrieved from reference TRBV7-2 and TRBJ2-7, is GAGVSQSPSNKVTEKGKDVELRCDPISGHTALYWYRQSLGQGLEFLIYFQGNSAPDKSGLPSDRFSAERTGGSVSTLTIQRTQQEDSAVYLCASSLGQGLNEQYFGPGTRLTVT.

This clone was counted only a few times. This chain uses TRBV2 with TRBJ1-2; D is possibly TRBD1 (5 bases). V lost 7 bases and J lost 8, with 14 bases in between. The CDR3 is 12 amino acids. Germline V gene sequence: CDR1 SNHLY, CDR2 FYNNEI. The CDR3 DNA follows: TGTGCCAGCACTGATGTGGGGCGCGGCTACACCTTC. It codes for CASTDVGRGYTF.